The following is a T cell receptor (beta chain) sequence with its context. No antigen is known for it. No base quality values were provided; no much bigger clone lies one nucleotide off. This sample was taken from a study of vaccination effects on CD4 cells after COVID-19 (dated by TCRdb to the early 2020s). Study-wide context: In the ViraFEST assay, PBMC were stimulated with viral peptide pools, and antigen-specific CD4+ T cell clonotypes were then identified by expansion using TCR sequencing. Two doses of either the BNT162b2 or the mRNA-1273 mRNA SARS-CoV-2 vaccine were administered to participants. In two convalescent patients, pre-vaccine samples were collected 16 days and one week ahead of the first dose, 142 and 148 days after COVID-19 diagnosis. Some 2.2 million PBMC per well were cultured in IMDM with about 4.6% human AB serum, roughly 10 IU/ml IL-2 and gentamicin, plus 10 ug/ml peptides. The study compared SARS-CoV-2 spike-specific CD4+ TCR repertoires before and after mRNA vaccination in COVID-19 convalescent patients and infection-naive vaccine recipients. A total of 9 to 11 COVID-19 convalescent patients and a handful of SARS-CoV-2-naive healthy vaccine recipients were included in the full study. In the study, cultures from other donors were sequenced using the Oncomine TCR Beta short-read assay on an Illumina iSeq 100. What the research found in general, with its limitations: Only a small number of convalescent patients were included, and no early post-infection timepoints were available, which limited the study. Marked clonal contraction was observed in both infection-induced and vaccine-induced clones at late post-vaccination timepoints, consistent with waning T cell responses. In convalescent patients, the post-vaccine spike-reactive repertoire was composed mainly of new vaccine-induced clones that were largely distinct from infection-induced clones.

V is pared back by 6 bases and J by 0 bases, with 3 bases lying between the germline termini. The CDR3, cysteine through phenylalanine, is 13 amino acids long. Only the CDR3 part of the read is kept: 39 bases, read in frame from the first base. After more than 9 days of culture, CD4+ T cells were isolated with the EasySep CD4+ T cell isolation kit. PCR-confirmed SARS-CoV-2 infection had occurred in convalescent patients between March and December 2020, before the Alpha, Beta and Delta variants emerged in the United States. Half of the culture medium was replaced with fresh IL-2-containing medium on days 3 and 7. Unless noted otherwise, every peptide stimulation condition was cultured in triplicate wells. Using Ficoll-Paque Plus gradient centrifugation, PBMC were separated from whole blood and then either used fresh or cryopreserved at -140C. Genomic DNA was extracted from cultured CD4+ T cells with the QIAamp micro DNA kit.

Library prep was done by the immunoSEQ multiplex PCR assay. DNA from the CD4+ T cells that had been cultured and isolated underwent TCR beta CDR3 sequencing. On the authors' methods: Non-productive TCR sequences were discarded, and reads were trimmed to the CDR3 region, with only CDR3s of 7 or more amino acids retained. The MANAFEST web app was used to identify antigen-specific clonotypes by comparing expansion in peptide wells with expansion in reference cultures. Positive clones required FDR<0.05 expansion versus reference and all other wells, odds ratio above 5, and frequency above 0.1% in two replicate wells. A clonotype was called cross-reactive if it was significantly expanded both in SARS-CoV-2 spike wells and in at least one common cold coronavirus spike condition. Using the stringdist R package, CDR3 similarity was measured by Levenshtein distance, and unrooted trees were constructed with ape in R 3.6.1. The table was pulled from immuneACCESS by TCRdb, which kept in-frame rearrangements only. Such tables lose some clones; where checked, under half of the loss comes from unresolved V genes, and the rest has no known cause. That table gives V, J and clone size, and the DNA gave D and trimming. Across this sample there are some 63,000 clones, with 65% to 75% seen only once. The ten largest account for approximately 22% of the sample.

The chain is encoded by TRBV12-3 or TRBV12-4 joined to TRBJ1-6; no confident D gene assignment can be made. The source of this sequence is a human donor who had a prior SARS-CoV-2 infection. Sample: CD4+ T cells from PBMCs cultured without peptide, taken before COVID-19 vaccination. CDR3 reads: CASSRSYNSPLHF. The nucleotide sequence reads TGTGCCAGCAGCCGCTCCTATAATTCACCCCTCCACTTT.